This T cell receptor (beta chain) was documented in a study of siplizumab effects on memory and regulatory T cells (dated by TCRdb to 2018 to 2020). In the study overall: The study examined how the anti-CD2 antibody siplizumab affects alloreactive T-cell subsets in allogeneic mixed lymphocyte reactions built from human PBMCs. Study-wide conclusions, independent of this receptor: The cumulative frequency of alloreactive sequences traceable to unstimulated CD4+ memory T cells was significantly reduced by siplizumab. About 75-96% of proliferating CD4+ or CD8+ clones could not be given a naive or memory phenotype. Among mappable alloreactive CD4+ clones, the Treg-derived fraction averaged nearly 70% with siplizumab versus 25% to 30% in control reactions. Unstimulated naive T cells appeared more diverse than memory T cells, and naive cells seemed to contribute substantially to the alloresponse. Because sequences at frequencies below about 10^-5 were poorly captured, only a minor fraction of alloreactive clones could be mapped back to unstimulated subsets. No functional confirmation was obtained for the suppressive function of proliferating Tregs from siplizumab cultures.

In a few donor pairs, further sequencing was done on unstimulated CD8+ naive, CD4+ memory, CD8+ TEMRA, CD4+ naive and CD8+ effector memory subsets. Sorted unstimulated T cells, along with proliferating T cells recovered from mixed lymphocyte reactions, underwent TCRbeta CDR3 sequencing. Fresh whole blood from around eleven HLA-typed healthy donors served as the source for isolating PBMCs. From the germline V gene, CDR1 is SGHVS and CDR2 is FNYEAQ. The junction shows trimming of 6 bases on V and 6 bases on J, plus 20 bases between the germline ends. Inclusive of the bounding cysteine and phenylalanine, the CDR3 is 15 residues long. Only the CDR3 region is kept as DNA, spanning 45 bases read in frame from base 1. With respect to this clone: Which antigen it targets is not known. The sample holds no much larger clone one base away, and base qualities are not on file.

Preparation of the library involved the immunoSEQ multiplex PCR assay. Each sample had 85,000 to 100,000 TCR templates assayed by the deep sequencing platform. Genomic DNA extracted from sorted T cells was used for TCRbeta CDR3 sequencing. As for the authors' bioinformatics: The R programming language was used for clonal analysis of TCRbeta CDR3 data. Unstimulated samples were compared with post-reaction CFSE-low samples to define alloreactive CD4+ and CD8+ clones. Alloreactive CD4+ clones were assigned to regulatory or non-regulatory origin by matching sequences to sorted unstimulated Treg and non-Treg repertoires. As stored in TCRdb, this immuneACCESS dataset retains in-frame rearrangements with V and J assigned. A fraction of the clones does not appear; measured against another copy, unresolved V genes explain less than half of the discrepancy, and the remainder lacks a known reason. The D gene and trimming were derived from the DNA, and the V and J assignments and clone size from that table. The sample records tens of thousands of clones, 90% to 97% of which are singletons. Of the sample, 0.095% falls within the top ten clones.

This TCR came from a human donor in good health. The sequencing sample was made of naive CD8+ T cells sorted from blood. The sample's cell subset or site label is to be understood as: unstimulated naive T cells. Recombination connected TRBV7-6 to TRBJ1-2; the D segment could be TRBD1, given 5 matching bases. The CDR3 has the sequence CASRPAIGGGHGYTF. The bases are TGTGCCAGCAGGCCTGCAATCGGGGGTGGACATGGCTACACCTTC.